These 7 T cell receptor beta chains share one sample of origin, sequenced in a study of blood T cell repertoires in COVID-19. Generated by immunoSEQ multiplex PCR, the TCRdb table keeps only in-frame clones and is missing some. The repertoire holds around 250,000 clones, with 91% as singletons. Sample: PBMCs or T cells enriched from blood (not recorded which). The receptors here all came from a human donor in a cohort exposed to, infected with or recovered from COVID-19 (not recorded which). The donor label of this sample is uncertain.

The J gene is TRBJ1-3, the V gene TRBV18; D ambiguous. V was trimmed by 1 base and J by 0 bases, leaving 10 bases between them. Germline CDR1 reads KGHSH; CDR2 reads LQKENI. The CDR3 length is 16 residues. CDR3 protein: CASSPRNSNSGNTIYF. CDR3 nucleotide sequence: TGTGCCAGCTCACCACGGAACAGCAACTCTGGAAACACCATATATTTT.

CDR3 region: CATSRDLASGEETQYF. DNA of the CDR3: TGTGCCACCAGCAGAGATCTAGCTAGCGGGGAAGAGACCCAGTACTTC. This chain uses TRBV15 with TRBJ2-5, with 9 positions matching TRBD2. Germline values: CDR1 LNHNV, CDR2 YYDKDF (reference sequence). The trim removed 0 bases at V and 3 bases at J, leaving 5 bases unmatched. The CDR3 extends over 16 amino acids. The full variable domain, rest sourced from reference TRBV15 and TRBJ2-5, is DAMVIQNPRYQVTQFGKPVTLSCSQTLNHNVMYWYQQKSSQAPKLLFHYYDKDFNNEADTPDNFQSRRPNTSFCFLDIRSPGLGDTAMYLCATSRDLASGEETQYFGPGTRLLVL.

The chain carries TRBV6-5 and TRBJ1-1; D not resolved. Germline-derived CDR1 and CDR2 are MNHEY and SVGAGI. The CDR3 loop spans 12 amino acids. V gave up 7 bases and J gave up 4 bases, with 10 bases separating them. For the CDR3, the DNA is TGTGCCAGCAACCCGGGAGGCACTGAAGCTTTCTTT. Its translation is CASNPGGTEAFF.

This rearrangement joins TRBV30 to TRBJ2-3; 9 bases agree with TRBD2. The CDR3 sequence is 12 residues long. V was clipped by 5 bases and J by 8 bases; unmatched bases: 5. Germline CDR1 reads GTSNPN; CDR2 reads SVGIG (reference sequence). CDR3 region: CAWGGLAVTQYF. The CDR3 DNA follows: TGTGCCTGGGGGGGACTAGCCGTTACGCAGTATTTT.

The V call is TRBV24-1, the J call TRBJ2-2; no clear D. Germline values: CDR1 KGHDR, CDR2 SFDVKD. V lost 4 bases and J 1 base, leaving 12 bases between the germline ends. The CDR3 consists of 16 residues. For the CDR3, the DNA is TGTGCCACCAGTGAGGATGGTACTAAGAACACCGGGGAGCTGTTTTTT. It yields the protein CATSEDGTKNTGELFF.

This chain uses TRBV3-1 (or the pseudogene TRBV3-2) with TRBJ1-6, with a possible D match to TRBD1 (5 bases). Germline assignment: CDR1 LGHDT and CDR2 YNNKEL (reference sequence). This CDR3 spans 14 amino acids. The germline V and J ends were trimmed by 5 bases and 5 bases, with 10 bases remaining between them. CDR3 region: CASSSRGDNSPLHF. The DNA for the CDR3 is TGTGCCAGCAGCTCCCGGGGGGATAATTCACCCCTCCACTTT.

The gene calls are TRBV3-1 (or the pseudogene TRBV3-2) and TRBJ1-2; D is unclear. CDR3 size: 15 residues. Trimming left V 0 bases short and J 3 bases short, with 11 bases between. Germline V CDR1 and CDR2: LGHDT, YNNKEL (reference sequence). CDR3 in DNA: TGTGCCAGCAGCCAAGATCTAGGAGGAGACTATGGCTACACCTTC. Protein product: CASSQDLGGDYGYTF.